What follows are 15 T cell receptor beta chains derived from one specimen sequenced in a study of yellow fever vaccine responses in identical twins. MiXCR was run by TCRdb on the RT-PCR reads, yielding one entry per CDR3 protein. Among over a thousand distinct CDR3 sequences listed, roughly 82% were seen once. The input for sequencing was T cells from blood (PBMCs), unsorted or a sorted subset (not recorded which), taken before or after yellow fever vaccination (not recorded which). The source is a woman under 30 who received the yellow fever vaccine.

The gene calls are TRBV20-1 and TRBJ2-5, with TRBD1 as a possible D gene (5 bases). Trimming left V 6 bases short and J 9 bases short, with 17 bases between. Germline V CDR1 and CDR2: DFQATT, SNEGSKA (reference sequence). The CDR3 runs to 12 residues. Written as DNA, the CDR3 is TGCAGTGCACCCCGCGAGGCAGGGTCCCAGTACTTC. This translates into CSAPREAGSQYF.

The chain is built from TRBV29-1 and TRBJ1-3; D is ambiguous. Trimming stripped 5 bases from V and 8 bases from J, with 13 bases between. Per the germline V gene, CDR1 is SQVTM and CDR2 is ANQGSEA. The CDR3 spans 12 residues. The CDR3 DNA reads as TGCAGCGTTCAACTAGTCGGAGACACCATATATTTT. Its translation: CSVQLVGDTIYF.

J is TRBJ2-5 and V is TRBV12-3 or TRBV12-4, with 10 bases identical to TRBD1. The CDR3 consists of 14 residues. V lost 5 bases to trimming and J lost 2 bases; unmatched junction nucleotides: 2. CDR3 sequence (DNA): TGTGCCAGCAGTCGGACAGGGGGGCAAGAGACCCAGTACTTC. Residues: CASSRTGGQETQYF.

The chain employs TRBV7-4 and TRBJ2-6, with D perhaps matching TRBD1 (6 bases). Germline lookup yields CDR1 SGHVT and CDR2 SQSDAQ. The CDR3 consists of 17 residues. The V gene lost 5 bases and the J gene lost 2 bases, with 16 bases spanning the gap. The CDR3 sequence: CASSPRTDSPGANVLTF. Here the CDR3 DNA reads TGTGCCAGCAGCCCCAGGACAGACTCCCCTGGGGCCAACGTCCTGACTTTC.

The sample holds one count of this clonotype. V and J are TRBV20-1 and TRBJ1-1; 10 nucleotides agree with TRBD1. V was pared by 0 bases and J by 4 bases, with 2 bases of the junction left unmatched. The germline gives CDR1 DFQATT, CDR2 SNEGSKA (reference sequence). The CDR3 is made up of 14 amino acids. The DNA of the CDR3 is TGCAGTGCTAGAGAAAGGGACAGGGGCACTGAAGCTTTCTTT. It translates to CSARERDRGTEAFF.

V usage is TRBV5-6 and J usage is TRBJ2-7; a possible D gene is TRBD2 (5 bases). The CDR3 sequence is 15 residues long. The V and J ends lost 0 bases and 3 bases respectively, with 13 bases between them. Germline loops: CDR1 SGHDT, CDR2 YYEEEE. The CDR3 DNA is TGTGCCAGCAGCTTGGGCCCAGGAGGTCTCTACGAGCAGTACTTC. Encoded protein: CASSLGPGGLYEQYF.

The rearrangement links TRBV6-1 to TRBJ2-7; the match to TRBD1 covers 8 bases. The V gene end was trimmed by 9 bases and the J gene end by 6 bases; junction bases not matched to a gene: 1. The length of the CDR3 is 10 residues. The germline V gene encodes CDR1 MNHNS and CDR2 SASEGT. The CDR3 loop reads CASGQGEQYF. In DNA form, the CDR3 reads TGTGCCAGTGGACAGGGCGAGCAGTACTTC.

This chain joins TRBV11-2 and TRBJ2-7; 9 bases are a match to TRBD2. The CDR3 contains 15 residues. J lost 4 bases, V lost 1 base, and 5 bases had no gene match. Germline CDR1 reads SGHAT; CDR2 reads FQNNGV. The CDR3 DNA reads TGTGCCAGCAGCTTAGTCCTAGCGGGACGATACGAGCAGTACTTC. Translated, it gives CASSLVLAGRYEQYF.

This chain links TRBV13 with TRBJ1-2; D uncertain. V lost 3 bases and J lost 6, with 8 bases in between. Per the germline V gene, CDR1 is PRHDT and CDR2 is FYEKMQ (reference sequence). This CDR3 contains 12 residues. The CDR3 sequence: CASSLEPNGYTF. The DNA of the CDR3 is TGTGCCAGCAGCTTGGAACCCAATGGCTACACCTTC.

V and J are TRBV11-3 and TRBJ2-1; 7 nucleotides align to TRBD2. The CDR3 loop spans 15 amino acids. The ends lost 0 bases at V and 8 bases at J; junction bases unmatched: 7. Germline loops: CDR1 SGHNT, CDR2 YENEEA. The CDR3, as DNA: TGTGCCAGCAGCTTAGATGGGACTAACGGGGATGAGCAGTTCTTC. Translating it yields CASSLDGTNGDEQFF.

The V gene is TRBV4-3, the J gene TRBJ2-3; D uncertain. Germline V lookup: CDR1 LGHNA, CDR2 YSLEER. The V end lost 0 bases, the J end lost 3 bases, and 13 bases lay between the germline ends. The CDR3 runs 16 residues. The CDR3 sequence is CASSQDHAGETDTQYF. The CDR3 DNA is TGCGCCAGCAGCCAAGATCATGCAGGAGAGACAGATACGCAGTATTTT.

J is TRBJ2-1 and V is TRBV11-3, with 11 bases lining up with TRBD2. The CDR3 is 17 residues long. Germline values: CDR1 SGHNT, CDR2 YENEEA. After removal of 5 bases from V and 3 bases from J, the junction contained 9 bases not matched to a gene. DNA of the CDR3: TGTGCCAGCAGCCAGCTAGCGGGAGGAGCTCTCTACAATGAGCAGTTCTTC. It is translated as CASSQLAGGALYNEQFF.

The genes are TRBV7-6 and TRBJ2-7; D is unresolved. Germline V gives CDR1 SGHVS, CDR2 FNYEAQ. The V gene lost 1 base and the J gene lost 0 bases, with 4 bases spanning the gap. The CDR3 is 13 amino acids. CDR3 loop: CASSLVHSYEQYF. CDR3 DNA sequence: TGTGCCAGCAGCTTAGTGCACTCCTACGAGCAGTACTTC.

The J gene is TRBJ2-1, the V gene TRBV9; D remains unclear. Germline V gene data show CDR1 as SGDLS and CDR2 as YYNGEE. CDR3 length: 15 residues. V lost 0 bases and J lost 0, with 7 bases in between. The CDR3: CASSVAEISYNEQFF. The DNA of the CDR3 is TGTGCCAGCAGCGTAGCAGAGATCTCCTACAATGAGCAGTTCTTC.

The chain employs TRBV6-1 and TRBJ1-6; D gene ambiguous. CDR1 is MNHNS and CDR2 is SASEGT in the germline V gene. V lost 3 bases and J lost 12, with 9 bases in between. The CDR3 consists of 12 residues. This chain's CDR3 is CASSDGLGPLHF. The CDR3 bases are TGTGCCAGCAGTGACGGCTTAGGACCCCTCCACTTT.